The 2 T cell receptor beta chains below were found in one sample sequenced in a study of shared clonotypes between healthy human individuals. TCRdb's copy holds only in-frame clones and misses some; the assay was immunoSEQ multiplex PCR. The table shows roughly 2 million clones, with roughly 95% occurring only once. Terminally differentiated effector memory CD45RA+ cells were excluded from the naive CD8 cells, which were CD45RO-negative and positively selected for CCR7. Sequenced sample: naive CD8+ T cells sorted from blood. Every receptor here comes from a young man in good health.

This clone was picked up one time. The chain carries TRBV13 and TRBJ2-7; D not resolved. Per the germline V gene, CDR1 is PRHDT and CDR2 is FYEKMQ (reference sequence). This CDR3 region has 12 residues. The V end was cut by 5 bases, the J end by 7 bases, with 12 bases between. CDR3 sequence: CASSLRFMEQYF. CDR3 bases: TGTGCCAGCAGCCTAAGATTTATGGAGCAGTACTTC.

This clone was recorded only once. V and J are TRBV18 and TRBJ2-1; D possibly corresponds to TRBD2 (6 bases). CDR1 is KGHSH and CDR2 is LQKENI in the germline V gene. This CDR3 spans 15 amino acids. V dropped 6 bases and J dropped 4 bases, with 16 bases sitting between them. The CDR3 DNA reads TGTGCCAGCTCCTGGTATGGGACTGGGTACAATGAGCAGTTCTTC. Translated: CASSWYGTGYNEQFF.